These 6 T cell receptor beta chains were sequenced from one sample in a study of tumor-infiltrating lymphocytes in glioblastoma multiforme. Three nested ARM-PCR rounds with V-beta and C-beta primers built TCRB libraries. TCRdb re-analysed the multiplex PCR reads in MiXCR, keeping a single row per CDR3 protein. The sample records approximately 30,000 distinct CDR3 sequences, under 70% being singletons. Sequencing used brain tumor tissue. These receptors came from a male donor with glioblastoma.

This clonotype was picked up one time. The rearrangement joins TRBV29-1 to TRBJ2-1; 9 bases align to TRBD2. Per the germline V gene, CDR1 is SQVTM and CDR2 is ANQGSEA. The CDR3 runs 13 residues. V shed 4 bases and J 4 bases; nucleotides not matched to a gene: 2. The CDR3 loop reads CSVGLAEYNEQFF. CDR3 coding DNA: TGCAGCGTTGGACTAGCGGAATACAATGAGCAGTTCTTC.

A note on this clonotype: This sequence may be a read error, since a much larger clone differs from it by one base. This chain uses TRBV12-3 or TRBV12-4 with TRBJ1-4; TRBD1 might be the D (6 bases). The V and J ends lost 6 bases and 8 bases respectively, with 22 bases between them. This CDR3 region has 16 residues. The CDR3 loop reads CASRRRTGGGSEKLFF. The DNA of the CDR3 is TGTGCCAGCAGGAGGCGGACGGGGGGCGGTTCGGAAAAACTGTTTTTT.

In regard to this clonotype: This likely comes from a read error, as the CDR3 has no conserved phenylalanine or tryptophan at its end. This chain joins TRBV7-9 and TRBJ2-3; D tentatively fits TRBD1 or TRBD2 (5 bases each). The CDR3 is 15 amino acids. In germline, CDR1 is SEHNR, CDR2 FQNEAQ (reference sequence). V was trimmed by 3 bases and J by 1 base, leaving 11 bases between them. CDR3 sequence: CASSFWTGRTDTQYL. The CDR3, as DNA: TGTGCCAGCAGCTTTTGGACGGGACGCACAGATACGCAGTATCTT.

The rearrangement joins TRBV4-1 to TRBJ2-7; D is perhaps TRBD1 or TRBD2 (5 bases each). Trimming took 0 bases from V and 0 from J, leaving 12 bases between them. Germline-derived CDR1 and CDR2 are MGHRA and YSYEKL. This CDR3 is 16 amino acids long. The CDR3: CASSQDWPGTSYEQYF. In DNA form, the CDR3 reads TGCGCCAGCAGCCAAGATTGGCCAGGGACCTCCTACGAGCAGTACTTC.

The chain links TRBV12-3 or TRBV12-4 to TRBJ2-1; 12 bases are shared with TRBD1. CDR3 size: 14 residues. J lost 8 bases, V lost 8 bases, and 7 bases had no gene match. DNA for the CDR3: TGTGCCAGCGCGGGACAGGGGGCTTGGGATGAGCAGTTCTTC. This gives the protein CASAGQGAWDEQFF.

The J gene is TRBJ1-6, the V gene TRBV6-5, with D unresolved. CDR1 MNHEY and CDR2 SVGAGI come from the germline V gene. Trimming took 7 bases from V and 14 from J, leaving 18 bases between them. The CDR3 covers 13 residues. CDR3 in amino acids: CASTSPPGISLHF. The CDR3 bases are TGTGCCAGCACCAGCCCCCCGGGGATATCCCTCCACTTT.